These 30 T cell receptor beta chains came from one sample sequenced in a study of CD8 T cells in Susac syndrome. Reverse transcription of about 0.45 to 1 ug RNA was performed with random hexamers. TCRdb reanalysed the immunoSEQ multiplex PCR reads using MiXCR and keeps one entry per CDR3 protein. The table lists about 180,000 distinct CDR3 sequences, about 93% of them singletons. The sample consisted of CD4+ T cells from PBMCs. These receptors all stem from a human donor with Susac syndrome.

The rearrangement uses TRBV5-6 and TRBJ2-5; D unclear. Trimming removed 4 bases from V and 2 bases from J, with 15 bases in between. The CDR3 is 15 amino acids. Germline assignment: CDR1 SGHDT and CDR2 YYEEEE. The CDR3 region has the DNA TGTGCCAGCAGCCGGCTACGCGGCAGTCAAGAGACCCAGTACTTC. It translates to CASSRLRGSQETQYF. The complete variable domain, with remaining parts taken from reference TRBV5-6 and TRBJ2-5, reads DAGVTQSPTHLIKTRGQQVTLRCSPKSGHDTVSWYQQALGQGPQFIFQYYEEEERQRGNFPDRFSGHQFPNYSSELNVNALLLGDSALYLCASSRLRGSQETQYFGPGTRLLVL.

CDR3 amino acids: CASRIPNQETQYF. Written as DNA, the CDR3 is TGTGCCAGCAGAATACCGAATCAAGAGACCCAGTACTTC. The chain combines TRBV12-3 or TRBV12-4 with TRBJ2-5, with unresolved D. The germline V and J ends were trimmed by 6 bases and 2 bases, with 10 bases remaining between them. This CDR3 is built from 13 residues.

The V and J genes are TRBV10-3 and TRBJ1-5; a weak D match, TRBD1 (5 bases). The germline V gene encodes CDR1 ENHRY and CDR2 SYGVKD. V was trimmed by 4 bases and J by 5 bases, leaving 9 bases between them. The CDR3 is 13 amino acids. The CDR3 coding sequence is TGTGCCATCAGTGCCAGGGAGGATCAGCCCCAGCATTTT. It codes for CAISAREDQPQHF.

This clonotype has just one count. J is TRBJ2-7 and V is TRBV6-2 or TRBV6-3; D might be TRBD1 or TRBD2, each matching 5 bases. Germline V lookup: CDR1 MNHEY, CDR2 SVGEGT. CDR3 length: 14 amino acids. V lost 8 bases and J lost 9, with 23 bases in between. In DNA form, the CDR3 reads TGTGCCAGCGGGGGACGAACACCAGGAGGTGGGCAGTACTTC. Protein: CASGGRTPGGGQYF.

V gene TRBV19 combines with J gene TRBJ1-5, with TRBD1 as a possible D gene (5 bases). The CDR3 is 15 residues long. V was trimmed by 6 bases and J by 1 base, leaving 13 bases between them. The germline V gene has CDR1 LNHDA and CDR2 SQIVND (reference sequence). CDR3 in DNA: TGTGCCAGTAGACCAAGGGGACCCAGCAATCAGCCCCAGCATTTT. It yields the protein CASRPRGPSNQPQHF.

The V call is TRBV7-9, the J call TRBJ1-1; D uncertain. Between the trimmed V and J ends, which lost 2 bases and 10 bases, there was a span of 17 bases. The germline CDR1 and CDR2 sequences are SEHNR and FQNEAQ (reference sequence). CDR3 length: 14 residues. DNA of the CDR3: TGTGCCAGCAGCTTACCCCGCCCCCGTCCGGGAGCTTTCTTT. Translation: CASSLPRPRPGAFF. Combining the CDR3 with reference TRBV7-9 and TRBJ1-1 gives the whole variable domain DTGVSQNPRHKITKRGQNVTFRCDPISEHNRLYWYRQTLGQGPEFLTYFQNEAQLEKSRLLSDRFSAERPKGSFSTLEIQRTEQGDSAMYLCASSLPRPRPGAFFGQGTRLTVV.

This chain uses TRBV20-1 with TRBJ2-5; 11 bases align to TRBD2. V shed 4 bases and J 2 bases; nucleotides not matched to a gene: 12. The V gene's germline CDR1 is DFQATT and CDR2 SNEGSKA (reference sequence). This CDR3 spans 17 amino acids. CDR3 loop: CSAIISGGAYGQETQYF. CDR3 bases: TGCAGTGCTATAATTAGCGGGGGGGCTTATGGGCAAGAGACCCAGTACTTC.

The V gene is TRBV27, the J gene TRBJ2-5, with 8 nucleotides matching TRBD1. The germline V gene encodes CDR1 MNHEY and CDR2 SMNVEV (reference sequence). The CDR3 extends over 15 amino acids. J gave up 5 bases and V 0 bases, and 5 bases lay outside the gene matches. CDR3 in amino acids: CASSLSRQGAETQYF. The CDR3 coding sequence is TGTGCCAGCAGTTTATCGCGGCAGGGGGCGGAGACCCAGTACTTC.

CDR3 nucleotide sequence: TGCAGCGTTGACCGGAACACTGAAGCTTTCTTT. It encodes CSVDRNTEAFF. The chain employs TRBV29-1 and TRBJ1-1; D unclear. Germline V gene data show CDR1 as SQVTM and CDR2 as ANQGSEA. CDR3 length: 11 amino acids. V lost 3 bases to trimming and J lost 1 base, with 3 bases between them.

The genes are TRBV14 and TRBJ2-5, with 8 nucleotides matching TRBD1. The CDR3 is made up of 20 amino acids. With 4 bases clipped from V and 1 base from J, the junction kept 20 bases outside the gene matches. CDR1 SGHDN and CDR2 FVKESK come from the germline V gene. The CDR3 protein is CASSPQLYTTGALPQETQYF. The CDR3 region has the DNA TGTGCCAGCAGCCCCCAACTCTATACGACAGGGGCCCTACCCCAAGAGACCCAGTACTTC.

This clonotype was recorded a few times. The J gene is TRBJ2-7, the V gene TRBV25-1; TRBD1 agrees at 8 bases. CDR1 MGHDK and CDR2 SYGVNS come from the germline V gene. The ends lost 4 bases at V and 4 bases at J; junction bases unmatched: 6. This CDR3 has 14 amino acids. For the CDR3, the DNA is TGTGCCAGCAGTGGAGGACAGGGAAAATACGAGCAGTACTTC. This translates into CASSGGQGKYEQYF.

This rearrangement joins TRBV3-1 to TRBJ2-2, with 8 nucleotides matching TRBD2. The J segment lost 0 bases and the V segment lost 2 bases, leaving 2 bases of the junction unmatched. Germline V lookup: CDR1 LGHDT, CDR2 YNNKEL (reference sequence). CDR3 length: 16 amino acids. The CDR3 loop is CASSQLLAANTGELFF. CDR3 nucleotide sequence: TGTGCCAGCAGCCAACTACTAGCGGCGAACACCGGGGAGCTGTTTTTT.

The rearrangement links TRBV29-1 to TRBJ2-1, with D perhaps given as TRBD1 or TRBD2 (5 bases each). The CDR3 runs to 13 residues. Looked up from germline, CDR1 is SQVTM and CDR2 is ANQGSEA. The V gene lost 4 bases and the J gene lost 6 bases, with 13 bases spanning the gap. CDR3 in amino acids: CSVGQGSGNEQFF. In nucleotides, the CDR3 is TGCAGCGTTGGCCAGGGCAGCGGCAATGAGCAGTTCTTC.

The V gene is TRBV19, the J gene TRBJ2-3, with TRBD2 identical over 9 bases. CDR3 length equals 16 residues. Germline CDR1 and CDR2: LNHDA and SQIVND (reference sequence). V was pared by 10 bases and J by 0 bases, with 11 bases of the junction left unmatched. This chain's CDR3 is CATTRRGGRSTDTQYF. The CDR3 coding sequence is TGTGCCACCACCCGGCGGGGGGGCCGGAGCACAGATACGCAGTATTTT.

The gene calls are TRBV19 and TRBJ1-5; a weak D match, TRBD1 (6 bases). The CDR3 consists of 16 residues. V lost 6 bases to trimming and J lost 7 bases, with 22 bases between them. Germline CDR1 LNHDA, CDR2 SQIVND (reference sequence). CDR3 bases: TGTGCCAGTAGCTTCTTCGAGACAGGTTCTTTCCAGCCCCAGCATTTT. Protein product: CASSFFETGSFQPQHF.

The gene calls are TRBV25-1 and TRBJ2-3, with 8 bases fitting TRBD1. The CDR3 is 15 residues long. The germline V gene encodes CDR1 MGHDK and CDR2 SYGVNS. Trimming cost V 3 bases and J 0 bases; bases outside gene matches: 2. As DNA, the CDR3 is TGTGCCAGCAGTGAGAGGACAGGGAGCACAGATACGCAGTATTTT. Encoded protein: CASSERTGSTDTQYF.

The chain carries TRBV3-1 and TRBJ2-1; D not resolved. The CDR3 contains 17 residues. The germline V gene encodes CDR1 LGHDT and CDR2 YNNKEL (reference sequence). V was cut by 4 bases and J by 5 bases, with 21 bases left in between. The CDR3 protein is CASSLIRYSGRDNEQFF. CDR3 sequence (DNA): TGTGCCAGCAGCCTCATTCGATATAGTGGGCGAGACAATGAGCAGTTCTTC.

The count of this clonotype is one. The chain combines TRBV20-1 with TRBJ1-1; the D is unclear. V gave up 1 base and J gave up 1 base, with 13 bases separating them. This CDR3 is built from 15 residues. Per the germline V gene, CDR1 is DFQATT and CDR2 is SNEGSKA (reference sequence). DNA for the CDR3: TGCAGTGCTAGAGTTGTAGGGCGGAAGAACACTGAAGCTTTCTTT. It encodes CSARVVGRKNTEAFF.

Only a few counts were recorded for this clonotype. V usage is TRBV6-5 and J usage is TRBJ2-3, with D tentatively TRBD2 (6 bases). The CDR3 runs to 12 residues. The V gene's germline CDR1 is MNHEY and CDR2 SVGAGI. V shed 8 bases and J shed 1 base, with 7 bases lying between them. The CDR3 protein is CASSGGTDTQYF. The CDR3 DNA follows: TGTGCCAGCTCGGGGGGCACAGATACGCAGTATTTT.

This clonotype appeared a single time. The chain recombines TRBV29-1 with TRBJ2-7; no firm D call. Germline V gene sequence: CDR1 SQVTM, CDR2 ANQGSEA. CDR3 size: 13 residues. V was shortened by 1 base and J by 2 bases, with 9 bases between the two germline ends. The CDR3 protein is CSVEAIAAYEQYF. In DNA form, the CDR3 reads TGCAGCGTTGAAGCAATTGCTGCCTACGAGCAGTACTTC.

This chain joins TRBV5-1 and TRBJ1-1, with D perhaps TRBD1 (5 bases). V was trimmed by 5 bases and J by 4 bases, leaving 15 bases between them. The CDR3 is made up of 14 amino acids. Germline CDR1 is SGHRS and CDR2 is YFSETQ. For the CDR3, the DNA is TGCGCCAGCAGACCGTCTCGGGGCAGCACTGAAGCTTTCTTT. Translating gives CASRPSRGSTEAFF. Complete variable domain (other parts from reference TRBV5-1 and TRBJ1-1): KAGVTQTPRYLIKTRGQQVTLSCSPISGHRSVSWYQQTPGQGLQFLFEYFSETQRNKGNFPGRFSGRQFSNSRSEMNVSTLELGDSALYLCASRPSRGSTEAFFGQGTRLTVV.

The chain employs TRBV30 and TRBJ1-4; D not resolved. Trimming stripped 2 bases from V and 2 bases from J, with 9 bases between. The CDR3 runs 14 residues. Per germline, CDR1 GTSNPN and CDR2 SVGIG (reference sequence). The CDR3: CAWSLGTTNEKLFF. DNA for the CDR3: TGTGCCTGGAGTCTGGGAACCACTAATGAAAAACTGTTTTTT.

The V call is TRBV7-9, the J call TRBJ2-5; D may be TRBD2 (6 bases). Looked up from germline, CDR1 is SEHNR and CDR2 is FQNEAQ (reference sequence). The V end lost 8 bases, the J end lost 2 bases, and 18 bases lay between the germline ends. The length of the CDR3 is 15 residues. The CDR3 loop is CASQPHSGEQETQYF. DNA of the CDR3: TGTGCCAGCCAACCCCACTCGGGGGAACAAGAGACCCAGTACTTC.

A single count supports this clonotype. V and J are TRBV3-1 and TRBJ1-6, with TRBD1 as a possible D gene (5 bases). With 0 bases removed from V and 7 bases from J, the gap between germline ends came to 13 bases. Germline-derived CDR1 and CDR2 are LGHDT and YNNKEL (reference sequence). CDR3 length: 16 residues. This chain's CDR3 is CASSQDPGPTNSPLHF. CDR3 nucleotides: TGTGCCAGCAGCCAAGATCCGGGACCGACAAATTCACCCCTCCACTTT.

V usage is TRBV7-2 and J usage is TRBJ2-7; D is undetermined. V lost 5 bases and J 6 bases, leaving 11 bases between the germline ends. Germline V lookup: CDR1 SGHTA, CDR2 FQGNSA. CDR3 size: 12 residues. The CDR3 sequence is CASSPSASEQYF. The CDR3 nucleotides are TGTGCCAGCAGCCCGTCAGCGAGCGAGCAGTACTTC.

V and J are TRBV4-2 and TRBJ2-2; 13 positions match TRBD2. The V segment lost 1 base and the J segment 5 bases; nucleotides outside the gene matches: 7. CDR3 size: 18 residues. Germline lookup yields CDR1 LGHNA and CDR2 YNFKEQ. The DNA for the CDR3 is TGTGCCAGCAGCCAAGGAATAGAGGGACTAGCGGGGACCGGGGAGCTGTTTTTT. This translates into CASSQGIEGLAGTGELFF.

The CDR3: CSASSPLVAEAFF. CDR3 nucleotide sequence: TGCAGTGCTAGCAGCCCTTTAGTGGCTGAAGCTTTCTTT. The rearrangement links TRBV20-1 to TRBJ1-1; unclear D gene. Trimming removed 3 bases at V and 6 bases at J, with 14 bases between. Germline V gene lookup returns CDR1 DFQATT and CDR2 SNEGSKA (reference sequence). This CDR3 is 13 amino acids long.

This clonotype was seen once. This chain connects TRBV28 to TRBJ2-7; a weak D match, TRBD1 (6 bases). The CDR3 extends over 12 amino acids. The germline V gene encodes CDR1 MDHEN and CDR2 SYDVKM. Trimming shortened V by 8 bases and J by 7 bases, and 15 bases separated the two germline ends. In nucleotides, the CDR3 is TGTGCCAGCGTTGTGGGGGCCGGGGAGCAGTACTTC. Translating gives CASVVGAGEQYF.

This rearrangement joins TRBV5-1 to TRBJ1-1; 9 bases are shared with TRBD1. Trimming removed 3 bases from V and 4 bases from J; junction bases left unmatched: 4. Germline-derived CDR1 and CDR2 are SGHRS and YFSETQ. The length of the CDR3 is 14 residues. CDR3 bases: TGCGCCAGCAGCTCAGGACAGGGGAGCACTGAAGCTTTCTTT. Amino acids: CASSSGQGSTEAFF.

The V and J genes are TRBV28 and TRBJ2-7; maybe TRBD1 (5 bases). Per germline, CDR1 MDHEN and CDR2 SYDVKM. This CDR3 region has 13 residues. Trimming left V 7 bases short and J 1 base short, with 11 bases between. This chain's CDR3 is CASIKGVSYEQYF. CDR3 bases: TGTGCCAGCATTAAAGGGGTGTCCTACGAGCAGTACTTC.